The 12 T cell receptor beta chains given below trace back to one sample, sequenced in a study of regulatory T cells in long-lasting Graves disease. The sample's time point: newly diagnosed GD, antithyroid drugs for less than 3 months. Construction of the TCR library relied on RNA isolated from PBMCs. CDR3 regions were amplified by Arm-PCR using iRepertoire HTBI primers to build TCR beta libraries. TCRdb fed the multiplex PCR reads into MiXCR, producing one record per CDR3 protein. The sample carries more than 450,000 distinct CDR3 sequences, about 11% recorded once. The same data also contributed to another study, on T cells in Graves' hyperthyroidism and ophthalmopathy.

The sample consisted of peripheral blood mononuclear cells (PBMCs), taken at new diagnosis, from a patient treated with antithyroid drugs. The source is a young woman with Graves disease.

The chain couples TRBV5-1 to TRBJ2-5; TRBD1 aligns across 9 bases. The DNA end lines up better with TRBJ2-1; the J call may be wrong. This CDR3 has 13 amino acids. Germline V gene lookup returns CDR1 SGHRS and CDR2 YFSETQ. This chain's CDR3 is CASIGTGHNEQFF. In DNA, the CDR3 is TGCGCCAGCATCGGGACAGGGCACAATGAGCAGTTCTTC.

This clonotype showed up just a few times. The CDR3 spells CASRTSINEQYF. The CDR3 coding sequence is TGTGCCAGCAGGACCAGTATCAACGAGCAGTACTTC. This chain connects TRBV28 to TRBJ2-7; no clear D. Trimming removed 6 bases from V and 5 bases from J, with 11 bases in between. The germline V gene encodes CDR1 MDHEN and CDR2 SYDVKM. CDR3 size: 12 residues.

The table lists this clonotype with many counts. The chain employs TRBV15 and TRBJ2-1; D unclear. This CDR3 comprises 15 residues. Germline-derived CDR1 and CDR2 are LNHNV and YYDKDF (reference sequence). The germline V and J ends were trimmed by 1 base and 0 bases, with 7 bases remaining between them. CDR3 amino acids: CATSRAKSSYNEQFF. The CDR3 DNA reads as TGTGCCACCAGCAGAGCTAAGAGCTCCTACAATGAGCAGTTCTTC.

This clonotype was observed many times. The chain is built from TRBV27 and TRBJ2-3; D unresolved. This CDR3 region has 14 residues. The germline V gene has CDR1 MNHEY and CDR2 SMNVEV (reference sequence). V lost 6 bases to trimming and J lost 7 bases, with 17 bases between them. CDR3: CASSAPPLVHTQYF. Here the CDR3 DNA reads TGTGCCAGCAGCGCCCCCCCCCTGGTACATACGCAGTATTTT.

The sample holds many counts of this clonotype. The CDR3 ends on some other residue instead of the conserved phenylalanine or tryptophan, so this is likely a read error. The V call is TRBV2, the J call TRBJ1-1; D gene unclear. With 7 bases removed from V and 6 bases from J, the gap between germline ends came to 6 bases. Per germline, CDR1 SNHLY and CDR2 FYNNEI. The CDR3 length is 10 residues. The CDR3 region has the DNA TGTGCCAGCACGGAGGCTGAAGCTTTCCTT. It translates to CASTEAEAFL.

The sample holds many counts of this clonotype. This chain joins TRBV9 and TRBJ1-1, with a tentative D call TRBD1 (6 bases). From germline, CDR1 is SGDLS and CDR2 YYNGEE. The V and J ends lost 0 bases and 4 bases respectively, with 10 bases between them. The CDR3 length is 14 residues. The CDR3 reads CASSVGGGRTEAFF. The CDR3 region has the DNA TGTGCCAGCAGCGTAGGTGGGGGCCGCACTGAAGCTTTCTTT.

This clonotype has a count of ten or more. The chain joins TRBV11-2 to TRBJ2-3, with TRBD2 identical over 9 bases. This CDR3 region has 17 residues. The V segment lost 0 bases and the J segment 4 bases; nucleotides outside the gene matches: 8. The germline CDR1 and CDR2 sequences are SGHAT and FQNNGV. CDR3 nucleotide sequence: TGTGCCAGCAGCTTAGAGGGTGGACTAGCGAGTGCAGATACGCAGTATTTT. Translating it yields CASSLEGGLASADTQYF.

The V and J genes are TRBV11-2 and TRBJ1-2; weak D call: TRBD1 (6 bases). The V end lost 5 bases, the J end lost 4 bases, and 14 bases lay between the germline ends. CDR1 and CDR2 from the germline V gene are SGHAT and FQNNGV. The CDR3 is made up of 14 amino acids. CDR3 DNA sequence: TGTGCCAGCAGCCCCGACGGACAGCGCTATGGCTACACCTTC. Protein sequence: CASSPDGQRYGYTF.

This clonotype has a handful of counts. V gene TRBV19 combines with J gene TRBJ1-1; D remains unclear. V lost 7 bases and J 0 bases, leaving 12 bases between the germline ends. In germline, CDR1 is LNHDA, CDR2 SQIVND (reference sequence). The CDR3 length is 14 residues. CDR3 loop: CASKERIMNTEAFF. The DNA for the CDR3 is TGTGCCAGTAAAGAGAGAATCATGAACACTGAAGCTTTCTTT.

This clonotype was detected many times. The CDR3, as DNA: TGCGCCAGCAGTCTAGCGGGAGTAGCCTACAATGAGCAGTTCTTC. The encoded protein is CASSLAGVAYNEQFF. The rearrangement uses TRBV10-2 and TRBJ2-1, with 10 positions matching TRBD2. CDR1 is WSHSY, CDR2 SAAADI, per germline. This CDR3 contains 15 residues. The V segment lost 5 bases and the J segment 2 bases; nucleotides outside the gene matches: 3.

In this sample, this clonotype turned up many times. The CDR3 region has the DNA TGTGCCAGCAGCGTAGCTGGGGGAGCGGGAGGGAGGTCGGATGAGCAGTTCTTC. This sequence encodes CASSVAGGAGGRSDEQFF. The J gene is TRBJ2-1, the V gene TRBV9; 10 bases align to TRBD2. CDR1 and CDR2 (germline): SGDLS, YYNGEE. V dropped 0 bases and J dropped 8; count of bases not matched to a gene: 14. This CDR3 spans 18 amino acids.

This chain connects TRBV4-1 to TRBJ1-5; TRBD1 aligns across 10 bases. Trimming removed 4 bases from V and 4 bases from J; junction bases left unmatched: 7. The germline gives CDR1 MGHRA, CDR2 YSYEKL. The CDR3 extends over 16 amino acids. CDR3 nucleotides: TGCGCCAGCAGCCTACGACAGGGGGCTCAGAATCAGCCCCAGCATTTT. It specifies CASSLRQGAQNQPQHF.